These 28 T cell receptor beta chains share one sample of origin, sequenced in a study of cytomegalovirus exposure and HLA in healthy donors. PCR primers comprised 60 Vbeta and 13 Jbeta primers. TCRdb's table, derived via immunoSEQ multiplex PCR, lists solely in-frame clones and lacks some. The table includes about 99,000 clones, about 79% detected once. Sequencing was carried out using PBMCs. These receptors came from a male donor in good health and CMV-seropositive.

This rearrangement joins TRBV4-1 to TRBJ1-2, with D unclear. V lost 1 base and J 4 bases, leaving 13 bases between the germline ends. The CDR3 has 15 residues. CDR1 and CDR2 from the germline V gene are MGHRA and YSYEKL. CDR3 bases: TGCGCCAGCAGCCAAGCGATGGCAGGCACCTATGGCTACACCTTC. This translates into CASSQAMAGTYGYTF.

This clone was counted once. This sequence joins TRBV30 and TRBJ1-1; D not certain. V was pared by 0 bases and J by 7 bases, with 15 bases between. Looked up from germline, CDR1 is GTSNPN and CDR2 is SVGIG (reference sequence). CDR3 size: 14 residues. The CDR3 loop reads CAWSVDSWAVEAFF. CDR3 nucleotides: TGTGCCTGGAGTGTAGATTCTTGGGCAGTTGAAGCTTTCTTT.

This clone was counted only a few times. The V and J genes are TRBV5-6 and TRBJ1-1; D may be TRBD1 (5 bases). CDR3 length: 16 amino acids. Germline V gives CDR1 SGHDT, CDR2 YYEEEE. Trimming shortened V by 0 bases and J by 1 base, and 13 bases separated the two germline ends. In DNA form, the CDR3 reads TGTGCCAGCAGCTTGGAGGCAGGGAGGGGGAACACTGAAGCTTTCTTT. Translation: CASSLEAGRGNTEAFF.

This chain links TRBV5-1 with TRBJ2-3; 9 bases line up with TRBD2. Per the germline V gene, CDR1 is SGHRS and CDR2 is YFSETQ. After removal of 0 bases from V and 1 base from J, the junction contained 3 bases not matched to a gene. The CDR3 loop spans 16 amino acids. The CDR3: CASSLEVAGGTDTQYF. The CDR3 DNA reads as TGCGCCAGCAGCTTGGAGGTAGCGGGAGGCACAGATACGCAGTATTTT.

This clone has a single count. This sequence joins TRBV29-1 and TRBJ1-2, with D maybe TRBD1 (5 bases). Germline V gene sequence: CDR1 SQVTM, CDR2 ANQGSEA. V lost 0 bases to trimming and J lost 1 base, with 12 bases between them. CDR3 length equals 15 residues. CDR3 sequence: CSVEDFGGVNYGYTF. CDR3 DNA sequence: TGCAGCGTTGAAGATTTTGGGGGGGTTAACTATGGCTACACCTTC.

The V call is TRBV19, the J call TRBJ1-1; TRBD1 might be the D (6 bases). V lost 2 bases and J 10 bases, leaving 11 bases between the germline ends. CDR3 length: 12 amino acids. Germline V gene data show CDR1 as LNHDA and CDR2 as SQIVND (reference sequence). The chain's CDR3 is CASSIRARGAFF. In nucleotides, the CDR3 is TGTGCCAGTAGTATACGGGCCAGGGGAGCTTTCTTT. Together with reference TRBV19 and TRBJ1-1, the CDR3 gives the full variable domain: DGGITQSPKYLFRKEGQNVTLSCEQNLNHDAMYWYRQDPGQGLRLIYYSQIVNDFQKGDIAEGYSVSREKKESFPLTVTSAQKNPTAFYLCASSIRARGAFFGQGTRLTVV.

The chain carries TRBV11-3 and TRBJ2-3, with D hard to call. Trimming stripped 6 bases from V and 4 bases from J, with 8 bases between. This CDR3 has 12 residues. Germline V CDR1 and CDR2: SGHNT, YENEEA. CDR3 in DNA: TGTGCCAGCAGTAGAACTTCAGATACGCAGTATTTT. Translating it yields CASSRTSDTQYF.

V usage is TRBV14 and J usage is TRBJ2-3; D remains unclear. The CDR3 is 12 amino acids. Germline CDR1 and CDR2: SGHDN and FVKESK. V was cut by 3 bases and J by 4 bases, with 5 bases left in between. CDR3 nucleotide sequence: TGTGCCAGCAGCCAGTCTTCAGATACGCAGTATTTT. Protein: CASSQSSDTQYF.

The CDR3 spells CASSSRQGSYEQYF. CDR3 bases: TGTGCCAGCAGCTCCCGACAGGGCTCCTACGAGCAGTACTTC. V usage is TRBV5-4 and J usage is TRBJ2-7; 7 bases match TRBD1. The CDR3 is made up of 14 amino acids. CDR1 is SGHNT, CDR2 YYREEE, per germline (reference sequence). The V gene end was trimmed by 3 bases and the J gene end by 0 bases; junction bases not matched to a gene: 3.

This clone was observed a few times. The chain recombines TRBV4-1 with TRBJ1-4; 9 positions match TRBD1. The CDR3 is made up of 18 amino acids. Germline V lookup: CDR1 MGHRA, CDR2 YSYEKL. V shed 0 bases and J 7 bases; nucleotides not matched to a gene: 12. The CDR3 here is CASSQERGLGTGSEKLFF. CDR3 nucleotides: TGCGCCAGCAGCCAAGAGAGGGGCCTCGGGACAGGGAGTGAAAAACTGTTTTTT.

The chain employs TRBV27 and TRBJ1-2; D might be TRBD1 (6 bases). The CDR3 runs 14 residues. The germline CDR1 and CDR2 sequences are MNHEY and SMNVEV (reference sequence). V lost 3 bases and J lost 4, with 12 bases in between. The chain's CDR3 is CASSLQDRGYGYTF. The CDR3 coding sequence is TGTGCCAGCAGTTTGCAGGACAGAGGCTATGGCTACACCTTC.

About this clone: At the DNA level, this CDR3 is encoded by other sequences in the same sample as well. The V and J genes are TRBV5-1 and TRBJ1-4, with 9 bases matching TRBD1. V lost 3 bases and J lost 5; bases outside the gene matches: 5. Germline assignment: CDR1 SGHRS and CDR2 YFSETQ. The CDR3 runs 15 residues. This CDR3 reads CASSSDRGRNEKLFF. In DNA form, the CDR3 reads TGCGCCAGCAGCTCGGACAGGGGAAGGAATGAAAAACTGTTTTTT.

This sequence joins TRBV29-1 and TRBJ2-7; D remains ambiguous. The CDR3 has 13 residues. The V gene lost 2 bases and the J gene lost 2 bases, with 10 bases spanning the gap. Germline V gene sequence: CDR1 SQVTM, CDR2 ANQGSEA. The CDR3 protein is CSVETATPYEQYF. The CDR3 coding sequence is TGCAGCGTTGAAACAGCCACACCCTACGAGCAGTACTTC.

This clone was observed a few times. The chain is built from TRBV7-9 and TRBJ1-2; 7 nucleotides agree with TRBD1. The J segment lost 7 bases and the V segment lost 4 bases, leaving 18 bases of the junction unmatched. From germline, CDR1 is SEHNR and CDR2 FQNEAQ (reference sequence). This CDR3 has 17 amino acids. For the CDR3, the DNA is TGTGCCAGCAGCTCAAGACTAGGGACAGAACGAGGAAGTGGCTACACCTTC. Its protein is CASSSRLGTERGSGYTF.

The CDR3 protein is CASSFSAGWNYGYTF. DNA for the CDR3: TGTGCCAGCAGCTTCTCAGCCGGGTGGAACTATGGCTACACCTTC. The rearrangement links TRBV14 to TRBJ1-2; D not resolved. Trimming stripped 5 bases from V and 2 bases from J, with 15 bases between. Per the germline V gene, CDR1 is SGHDN and CDR2 is FVKESK. CDR3 length: 15 residues.

The J gene is TRBJ1-2, the V gene TRBV11-2; D unresolved. With 5 bases removed from V and 7 bases from J, the gap between germline ends came to 20 bases. CDR1 is SGHAT and CDR2 is FQNNGV in the germline V gene. The CDR3 has 15 amino acids. CDR3 in DNA: TGTGCCAGCAGCCTCTGGGAGGGTTGGAGGGCTGGCTACACCTTC. The encoded protein is CASSLWEGWRAGYTF.

As for this clone: The junction departs from the called germline gene at one end, perhaps through a read error. The J gene is TRBJ2-5, the V gene TRBV7-7, with no clear D. Germline lookup yields CDR1 SSHAT and CDR2 FNYEAQ (reference sequence). The CDR3 is made up of 14 amino acids. CDR3 nucleotide sequence: TGTGCTAGCAGCTTAGGCAGGCACCAAGAGACCCAGTACTTC. Translating gives CASSLGRHQETQYF. The full variable domain, in which reference TRBV7-7 and TRBJ2-5 provide the parts outside the CDR3, is GAGVSQSPRYKVTKRGQDVTLRCDPISSHATLYWYQQALGQGPEFLTYFNYEAQPDKSGLPSDRFSAERPEGSISTLTIQRTEQRDSAMYRCASSLGRHQETQYFGPGTRLLVL.

The V and J genes are TRBV4-3 and TRBJ2-1; D not resolved. Trimming took 0 bases from V and 3 from J, leaving 15 bases between them. Germline assignment: CDR1 LGHNA and CDR2 YSLEER. The CDR3 runs to 17 residues. CDR3: CASSQDMIVLIYNEQFF. The CDR3 DNA follows: TGCGCCAGCAGCCAAGATATGATCGTACTCATCTACAATGAGCAGTTCTTC.

This clone occurred once. This chain uses TRBV10-2 with TRBJ1-1, with a possible D match to TRBD1 (5 bases). The CDR3 contains 14 residues. Between the trimmed V and J ends, which lost 6 bases and 1 base, there was a span of 12 bases. Germline values: CDR1 WSHSY, CDR2 SAAADI. CDR3 loop: CASRNAGSNTEAFF. The CDR3 DNA sequence: TGCGCCAGCAGAAATGCAGGGTCGAACACTGAAGCTTTCTTT.

The chain joins TRBV7-9 to TRBJ2-7; TRBD2 aligns across 9 bases. J gave up 4 bases and V 0 bases, and 4 bases lay outside the gene matches. This CDR3 has 15 residues. Germline V lookup: CDR1 SEHNR, CDR2 FQNEAQ (reference sequence). CDR3 sequence reads: CASSLASGGPYEQYF. The CDR3 coding sequence is TGTGCCAGCAGCTTAGCTAGCGGGGGCCCTTACGAGCAGTACTTC.

There are a few counts of this clone. This chain links TRBV30 with TRBJ1-5, with D uncertain. V lost 4 bases, J lost 0 bases, and 7 bases lay in between. Looked up from germline, CDR1 is GTSNPN and CDR2 is SVGIG (reference sequence). This CDR3 region has 13 residues. DNA for the CDR3: TGTGCCTGGAACAGAGATAGCAATCAGCCCCAGCATTTT. Its protein product is CAWNRDSNQPQHF.

This clone was picked up one time. The genes are TRBV5-6 and TRBJ1-2, with 7 bases aligning to TRBD1. CDR3 length: 13 residues. With 3 bases clipped from V and 8 bases from J, the junction kept 7 bases outside the gene matches. Germline values: CDR1 SGHDT, CDR2 YYEEEE. CDR3 protein: CASSYGQVTGYTF. Written as DNA, the CDR3 is TGTGCCAGCAGCTATGGACAGGTAACGGGCTACACCTTC. Supplemented by reference TRBV5-6 and TRBJ1-2, the full variable domain reads DAGVTQSPTHLIKTRGQQVTLRCSPKSGHDTVSWYQQALGQGPQFIFQYYEEEERQRGNFPDRFSGHQFPNYSSELNVNALLLGDSALYLCASSYGQVTGYTFGSGTRLTVV.

The chain links TRBV5-1 to TRBJ2-7; 8 positions match TRBD1. V gave up 3 bases and J gave up 3 bases; unmatched junction bases: 11. CDR3 size: 16 residues. Germline CDR1 SGHRS, CDR2 YFSETQ. The CDR3: CASSWALGTGIYEQYF. DNA for the CDR3: TGCGCCAGCAGCTGGGCGTTAGGGACAGGAATCTACGAGCAGTACTTC.

The chain recombines TRBV29-1 with TRBJ1-4; D not certain. The germline CDR1 and CDR2 sequences are SQVTM and ANQGSEA. The CDR3 sequence is 13 residues long. Trimming shortened V by 7 bases and J by 3 bases, and 12 bases separated the two germline ends. Here the CDR3 DNA reads TGCAGCGCCGCCAGGCAGCCTAATGAAAAACTGTTTTTT. Its protein product is CSAARQPNEKLFF. Full variable domain (missing parts from reference TRBV29-1 and TRBJ1-4): SAVISQKPSRDICQRGTSLTIQCQVDSQVTMMFWYRQQPGQSLTLIATANQGSEATYESGFVIDKFPISRPNLTFSTLTVSNMSPEDSSIYLCSAARQPNEKLFFGSGTQLSVL.

This clone has only a few counts. The chain employs TRBV4-2 and TRBJ2-3, with D perhaps TRBD1 (6 bases). Per germline, CDR1 LGHNA and CDR2 YNFKEQ. This CDR3 spans 18 amino acids. Deletions cut 2 bases from V and 5 bases from J, with 23 bases between. The CDR3 bases are TGTGCCAGCAGCCAACCGTTAAAATTGGGGGCCAAAGAAGATACGCAGTATTTT. This translates into CASSQPLKLGAKEDTQYF.

V gene TRBV7-6 combines with J gene TRBJ2-1; 10 positions match TRBD2. The ends lost 7 bases at V and 0 bases at J; junction bases unmatched: 9. The CDR3 extends over 17 amino acids. Germline V gene sequence: CDR1 SGHVS, CDR2 FNYEAQ. For the CDR3, the DNA is TGTGCCAGCACACGTGGACTAGCGGAGAGCTCCTACAATGAGCAGTTCTTC. Translation: CASTRGLAESSYNEQFF.

The chain uses TRBV5-5 and TRBJ1-2; weak D call: TRBD1 (6 bases). The CDR3 covers 14 residues. CDR1 is SGHKS and CDR2 is YYEKEE in the germline V gene (reference sequence). V lost 4 bases and J lost 3, with 13 bases in between. This CDR3 is CASSPRGQYYGYTF. The CDR3 DNA reads as TGTGCCAGCAGCCCTAGAGGACAGTACTATGGCTACACCTTC. The variable domain in full, completed from reference TRBV5-5 and TRBJ1-2, reads DAGVTQSPTHLIKTRGQQVTLRCSPISGHKSVSWYQQVLGQGPQFIFQYYEKEERGRGNFPDRFSARQFPNYSSELNVNALLLGDSALYLCASSPRGQYYGYTFGSGTRLTVV.

This clone showed up just once. J is TRBJ1-1 and V is TRBV7-8; tentatively, D is TRBD1 (5 bases). CDR1 and CDR2 from the germline V gene are SGHVS and FQNEAQ. Trimming cost V 0 bases and J 5 bases, with 10 bases left between them. This CDR3 region has 14 residues. The CDR3 DNA sequence: TGTGCCAGCAGCTTAGCATCGGGGGGGACTGAAGCTTTCTTT. Its protein is CASSLASGGTEAFF. Looking up the rest from reference TRBV7-8 and TRBJ1-1 gives the full variable domain: GAGVSQSPRYKVAKRGQDVALRCDPISGHVSLFWYQQALGQGPEFLTYFQNEAQLDKSGLPSDRFFAERPEGSVSTLKIQRTQQEDSAVYLCASSLASGGTEAFFGQGTRLTVV.